Listed below are T cell receptor beta chains from one sample, sequenced in a study of T cells in Graves' hyperthyroidism and ophthalmopathy. One entry per CDR3 protein results from TCRdb running MiXCR on the multiplex PCR reads. Here the sample spans about 620,000 distinct CDR3 sequences, around 16% being singletons. Sequencing input: blood. These receptors were collected from a woman aged 25 to 39 with Graves' hyperthyroidism. CDR3s include the opening cysteine and the closing phenylalanine or tryptophan. Fields, in order: V gene, D gene, J gene, clone size, CDR3 protein. A D gene is named only where the DNA matches it firmly. For some rows the clone size is stated as once, few or many, or as a class when expanded; others skip it.

>TRBV5-4|-|TRBJ2-7|few
CASSPAEGGAYEQYF
>TRBV20-1|-|TRBJ2-3|-
CSARDPKSTDTQYF
>TRBV12-3/TRBV12-4|-|TRBJ2-7|many
CASSPQRGEAPEQYF
>TRBV15|TRBD2|TRBJ2-1|-
CATSRGLAGGYNEQFF
>TRBV3-1|TRBD1|TRBJ1-4|few
CASSDRQGMSEKLFF
>TRBV7-6|TRBD2|TRBJ2-2|-
CASSLSPQLAGGNTGELFF
>TRBV4-1|-|TRBJ2-5|few
CASSQELGTQRQETQYF
>TRBV9|-|TRBJ1-1|few
CASSEAGPNTEAFF
>TRBV3-1|TRBD1|TRBJ1-1|many
CASSQTGGAEAFF
>TRBV20-1|TRBD1|TRBJ2-4|-
CSAIRDSPAKNIQYF
>TRBV7-2|TRBD1|TRBJ2-5|few
CASSLKLGQGWETQYF
>TRBV11-3|-|TRBJ1-1|few
CASSKGPSNTEAFF
>TRBV15|-|TRBJ2-7|many
CATSRGGYEQYF
>TRBV12-3/TRBV12-4|TRBD2|TRBJ2-1|many
CASSPSVWREANEQFF
>TRBV28|TRBD1|TRBJ1-1|many
CASKRGRHTEAFF
>TRBV28|-|TRBJ2-7|few
CASSLGRPTSSYEQYF
>TRBV29-1|TRBD1|TRBJ2-7|many
CSAESRQGSEQYF
>TRBV28|-|TRBJ1-2|many
CASVQPGGYGYTF
>TRBV6-1|-|TRBJ2-3|-
CASSEFLVGTDTQYF
>TRBV7-9|TRBD1|TRBJ2-1|many
CASSDNRGSNEQFF
>TRBV6-2/TRBV6-3|-|TRBJ2-1|few
CASSSTLPHNEQFF
>TRBV5-6|-|TRBJ1-4|once
CASSLRPSNEKLFF
>TRBV20-1|-|TRBJ2-4|many
CSAGLTGPGRGIQYF
>TRBV10-3|-|TRBJ1-1|many
CAISGRDPTEAFF
>TRBV6-2/TRBV6-3|-|TRBJ1-1|many
CASSYGQSTEAFF
>TRBV6-1|TRBD2|TRBJ2-7|many
CASTLTGGPYEQYF
>TRBV5-6|-|TRBJ1-1|few
CASSFWQTMNTEAFF
>TRBV12-3/TRBV12-4|TRBD2|TRBJ2-1|many
CASSFDGTSGSRKFF
>TRBV7-2|-|TRBJ1-4|-
CASSLGPGATNEKLFF
>TRBV20-1|TRBD1|TRBJ2-7|few
CSARGTGQGVYEQYF
>TRBV5-1|TRBD2|TRBJ2-1|-
CASSTELAGGDEQFF
>TRBV6-1|TRBD1|TRBJ1-3|-
CASSRRGTGGGNTIYF
>TRBV7-2|TRBD1|TRBJ2-3|many
CASSLNRGRTDTQYF
>TRBV4-2|-|TRBJ1-1|-
CAGSQDSGRATKAFF
>TRBV4-1|-|TRBJ1-3|-
CASSQDLNRTPLLTIYF
>TRBV7-6|-|TRBJ1-1|few
CASSLVGGLNTEAFF
>TRBV20-1|-|TRBJ2-7|-
CSLGGAQFEQYF